The clone carrying this T cell receptor beta chain has just one count. The sample belongs to a study of T cell changes during pregnancy in multiple sclerosis. The method was immunoSEQ multiplex PCR; TCRdb's version includes in-frame clones alone and lacks a portion of them. The table lists 50,000 to 65,000 clones, around 97% of them singletons. Germline V gene lookup returns CDR1 SGHNT and CDR2 YYREEE (reference sequence). The CDR3 is 14 residues long. V was trimmed by 2 bases and J by 5 bases, leaving 13 bases between them. The material was CD8+ T cells from peripheral blood mononuclear cells, obtained after pregnancy. This receptor was identified in a female donor with multiple sclerosis, enrolled in a pregnancy study. The rearrangement uses TRBV5-4 and TRBJ2-5; no reliable D call. For the CDR3, the DNA is TGTGCCAGCAGCTTCGGTGGTGTAGAGGAGACCCAGTACTTC. It is translated as CASSFGGVEETQYF. Drawing the rest from reference TRBV5-4 and TRBJ2-5, the complete variable domain is ETGVTQSPTHLIKTRGQQVTLRCSSQSGHNTVSWYQQALGQGPQFIFQYYREEENGRGNFPPRFSGLQFPNYSSELNVNALELDDSALYLCASSFGGVEETQYFGPGTRLLVL.